Following are 15 T cell receptor beta chains from one sample sequenced in a study of T-cell reconstitution after alpha-beta-depleted transplantation in children. The library targeted TCRbeta and was prepared with unique molecular identifiers. MiXCR, applied by TCRdb to the PCR reads, yields one record per CDR3 protein. The sample has fewer than 550,000 distinct CDR3 sequences; roughly an eighth are singletons. The specimen comprised PBMCs, mostly from graft donor cells, sampled 180 days after TCRalphabeta/CD19-depleted stem cell transplant. These receptors came from a female patient aged 2-15 years who had a stem cell transplant for aplastic anemia, so the T cells may come from the graft donor.

A few counts support this clonotype. This chain uses TRBV12-3 or TRBV12-4 with TRBJ1-4, with a weak D call TRBD1 (5 bases). V lost 8 bases to trimming and J lost 4 bases, with 17 bases between them. The CDR3 covers 15 residues. Written as DNA, the CDR3 is TGTGCCAGCGGGACCGCGCGGTCTAATAATGAAAAACTGTTTTTT. It codes for CASGTARSNNEKLFF.

This clonotype came up a few times. V and J are TRBV6-2 or TRBV6-3 and TRBJ1-1; a weak D match, TRBD1 (5 bases). Per germline, CDR1 MNHEY and CDR2 SVGEGT. There are 14 residues in the CDR3. The V and J ends lost 0 bases and 5 bases respectively, with 10 bases between them. CDR3 sequence reads: CASSYSGGSTEAFF. DNA for the CDR3: TGTGCCAGCAGTTACTCCGGGGGGAGTACTGAAGCTTTCTTT.

This clonotype has at least ten counts. The chain couples TRBV5-1 to TRBJ1-2; D possibly corresponds to TRBD1 (6 bases). Trimming took 0 bases from V and 3 from J, leaving 9 bases between them. CDR3 length equals 14 residues. Germline V lookup: CDR1 SGHRS, CDR2 YFSETQ. The CDR3 reads CASSLVSGDYGYTF. DNA of the CDR3: TGCGCCAGCAGCTTGGTTTCAGGGGACTATGGCTACACCTTC.

J is TRBJ1-2 and V is TRBV24-1, with 10 bases that match TRBD1. The germline CDR1 and CDR2 sequences are KGHDR and SFDVKD. The CDR3 contains 15 residues. V shed 4 bases and J 10 bases; nucleotides not matched to a gene: 11. The DNA for the CDR3 is TGTGCCACCAGTGAACCGCGGACAGGGGGACACTCCTACACCTTC. Translation: CATSEPRTGGHSYTF.

The sample holds a few counts of this clonotype. The chain carries TRBV29-1 and TRBJ1-1; weak D call: TRBD1 (6 bases). Germline V gene data show CDR1 as SQVTM and CDR2 as ANQGSEA. The CDR3 consists of 13 residues. The DNA of the CDR3 is TGCTCCACGCGGGGACACTCGAACACTGAAGCTTTCTTT. This translates into CSTRGHSNTEAFF.

In this sample, this clonotype turned up a few times. The chain joins TRBV13 to TRBJ2-1, with D tentatively TRBD2 (5 bases). The germline V gene encodes CDR1 PRHDT and CDR2 FYEKMQ (reference sequence). CDR3 length: 15 amino acids. V dropped 0 bases and J dropped 4 bases, with 10 bases sitting between them. Here the CDR3 DNA reads TGTGCCAGCAGCTTAGGCCCTGGACTGTACAATGAGCAGTTCTTC. It translates to CASSLGPGLYNEQFF.

This clonotype has a handful of counts. The chain uses TRBV18 and TRBJ2-7, with a weak D call TRBD2 (6 bases). The germline V gene has CDR1 KGHSH and CDR2 LQKENI. The CDR3 contains 16 residues. Trimming shortened V by 1 base and J by 2 bases, and 15 bases separated the two germline ends. The CDR3 sequence: CASSPLSRETTYEQYF. The CDR3 DNA follows: TGTGCCAGCTCACCACTTTCCCGGGAGACGACCTACGAGCAGTACTTC.

The V gene is TRBV18, the J gene TRBJ1-1; D may be TRBD1 (6 bases). Germline CDR1 and CDR2: KGHSH and LQKENI. This CDR3 region has 18 residues. Trimming took off 3 bases at V and 1 base at J, with 21 bases between the two ends. The CDR3 DNA reads as TGTGCCAGCTCACCGAGATCTGGACGCCAAGGGGGGAACACTGAAGCTTTCTTT. The encoded protein is CASSPRSGRQGGNTEAFF.

This clonotype came up many times. V gene TRBV19 combines with J gene TRBJ1-2, with TRBD1 matching over 9 bases. From germline, CDR1 is LNHDA and CDR2 SQIVND (reference sequence). The CDR3 runs to 14 residues. After removal of 3 bases from V and 8 bases from J, the junction contained 7 bases not matched to a gene. The CDR3 DNA sequence: TGTGCCAGTAGTATCACCGGGACAGGGCAAGGCTACACCTTC. Translating it yields CASSITGTGQGYTF. The complete variable domain, with remaining parts taken from reference TRBV19 and TRBJ1-2, reads DGGITQSPKYLFRKEGQNVTLSCEQNLNHDAMYWYRQDPGQGLRLIYYSQIVNDFQKGDIAEGYSVSREKKESFPLTVTSAQKNPTAFYLCASSITGTGQGYTFGSGTRLTVV.

The chain uses TRBV15 and TRBJ2-7; 10 positions match TRBD1. The CDR3 contains 16 residues. Per the germline V gene, CDR1 is LNHNV and CDR2 is YYDKDF (reference sequence). V lost 2 bases to trimming and J lost 3 bases; unmatched junction nucleotides: 7. The CDR3 spells CATSRYGQGDLYEQYV. CDR3 nucleotides: TGTGCCACCAGCAGATACGGACAGGGGGATCTCTACGAGCAGTACGTC.

In its sample, this clonotype was seen many times. This chain links TRBV20-1 with TRBJ2-2, with D perhaps TRBD2 (6 bases). There are 13 residues in the CDR3. Per germline, CDR1 DFQATT and CDR2 SNEGSKA (reference sequence). Trimming pared 5 bases from V and 7 bases from J, leaving 14 bases between. The CDR3 region has the DNA TGCAGTGCTCCCGCGGCGGGATTCGGGGAGCTGTTTTTT. This encodes CSAPAAGFGELFF.

This clonotype was seen only a few times. CDR3 region: CSVEARFMPGPMNTEAFF. The CDR3 nucleotides read TGCAGCGTTGAAGCCAGGTTCATGCCAGGACCAATGAACACTGAAGCTTTCTTT. The V call is TRBV29-1, the J call TRBJ1-1; no definite D call. The V end was cut by 1 base, the J end by 0 bases, with 21 bases between. The CDR3 contains 18 residues. The V gene's germline CDR1 is SQVTM and CDR2 ANQGSEA. Looking up the rest from reference TRBV29-1 and TRBJ1-1 gives the full variable domain: SAVISQKPSRDICQRGTSLTIQCQVDSQVTMMFWYRQQPGQSLTLIATANQGSEATYESGFVIDKFPISRPNLTFSTLTVSNMSPEDSSIYLCSVEARFMPGPMNTEAFFGQGTRLTVV.

This clonotype was seen more than once but under ten times. The chain employs TRBV20-1 and TRBJ2-5; D ambiguous. In germline, CDR1 is DFQATT, CDR2 SNEGSKA (reference sequence). CDR3 length: 14 residues. Trimming stripped 1 base from V and 4 bases from J, with 13 bases between. CDR3 amino acids: CSARATVLSETQYF. CDR3 bases: TGCAGTGCTAGAGCCACGGTCCTTTCAGAGACCCAGTACTTC.

There are many counts of this clonotype. The chain carries TRBV28 and TRBJ1-4; D might be TRBD1 (5 bases). V dropped 10 bases and J dropped 0 bases, with 12 bases sitting between them. There are 14 residues in the CDR3. The germline gives CDR1 MDHEN, CDR2 SYDVKM. The CDR3, as DNA: TGTGCCATCCCTGACAGCACAACTAATGAAAAACTGTTTTTT. It specifies CAIPDSTTNEKLFF.

The chain combines TRBV12-3 or TRBV12-4 with TRBJ2-2; D is undetermined. With 4 bases removed from V and 2 bases from J, the gap between germline ends came to 8 bases. The length of the CDR3 is 14 residues. The CDR3 is CASSSSENTGELFF. The CDR3 DNA sequence: TGTGCCAGCAGTTCCAGTGAAAACACCGGGGAGCTGTTTTTT.